The clone carrying this T cell receptor (beta chain) occurred a few times. The data stem from a study of T cells after yellow fever vaccination. Synthesis of TCR cDNA relied on 5'RACE template switching, which attached a universal primer site and UMIs. TCRdb redid the calling of the 5' RACE reads with MiXCR, one entry per CDR3 protein. Here the sample spans around 610,000 distinct CDR3 sequences, 13% being singletons. The CDR3 spans 16 residues. CDR1 is SEHNR, CDR2 FQNEAQ, per germline (reference sequence). The V gene end was trimmed by 5 bases and the J gene end by 2 bases; junction bases not matched to a gene: 12.

The chain has TRBV7-9 and TRBJ2-7; 7 positions match TRBD2. Sequences were derived from PBMCs, sampled on the day of the yellow fever booster vaccination. This TCR derives from a man aged 25-45 years who received the YFV17D yellow fever vaccine. The CDR3 nucleotides are TGTGCCAGCAGCAGAACTACCGGGGGGATGGCCTACGAGCAGTACTTC. This gives the protein CASSRTTGGMAYEQYF.